Listed below are T cell receptor beta chains from one sample, sequenced in a study of metastatic and nonmetastatic thyroid tumors. TCRdb re-called clones from the PCR reads using MiXCR. The table shows 75,000 to 95,000 clones, with about 13% occurring only once. Sequencing was carried out using blood. Source of these receptors: a female donor with papillary thyroid cancer or a benign thyroid nodule (not recorded which). Some clones in this sample may be carry-over from other donors' samples. Both conserved end residues are part of each CDR3. A D gene is named only where the DNA matches it firmly. The size field is filled for only some rows; it gives once, few, many or a size class.

J | V | D | size | CDR3 | DNA
TRBJ1-5 | TRBV28 | NA | many | CASSPRGGDSNQPQHF | TGTGCCAGCAGTCCCCGGGGAGGGGATAGCAATCAGCCCCAGCATTTT
TRBJ1-4 | TRBV5-1 | NA | many | CASSSTTSTNEKLFF | TGCGCCAGCAGCTCGACTACATCAACTAATGAAAAACTGTTTTTT
TRBJ2-1 | TRBV4-1 | NA | many | CASSQVQASPQFF | TGCGCCAGCAGCCAAGTACAGGCCTCCCCCCAGTTCTTC
TRBJ2-3 | TRBV9 | TRBD2 | many | CASSDEREYTDTQYF | TGTGCCAGCAGCGACGAGCGGGAGTACACAGATACGCAGTATTTT
TRBJ1-6 | TRBV6-5 | TRBD1 | few | CASSYDLPGGAPNSPLHF | TGTGCCAGCAGTTACGATCTGCCAGGGGGAGCTCCTAATTCACCCCTCCACTTT
TRBJ2-1 | TRBV20-1 | TRBD2 | NA | CSATGLAAYNEQFF | TGCAGTGCTACGGGACTAGCGGCTTACAATGAGCAGTTCTTC
TRBJ1-4 | TRBV7-8 | NA | many | CASSSTSNREKLFF | TGTGCCAGCAGCTCGACTTCCAACAGGGAAAAACTGTTTTTT
TRBJ1-2 | TRBV4-3 | NA | many | CASSQEGRGYGYTF | TGCGCCAGCAGCCAAGAAGGGAGGGGGTATGGCTACACCTTC
TRBJ2-7 | TRBV7-2 | TRBD1 | many | CASSSLGTGIDEQYF | TGTGCCAGCAGCTCACTCGGGACAGGGATCGACGAGCAGTACTTC
TRBJ1-1 | TRBV7-2 | NA | many | CASSFRVSTSRAFF | TGTGCCAGCAGCTTCAGGGTTAGTACATCGAGGGCTTTCTTT
TRBJ2-7 | TRBV6-1 | TRBD2 | many | CASSSLAGDGYEQYF | TGTGCCAGCAGTTCCCTAGCGGGAGACGGCTACGAGCAGTACTTC
TRBJ1-2 | TRBV12-3/TRBV12-4 | NA | NA | CASSLQGVGYTF | TGTGCCAGCAGTTTGCAGGGTGTGGGCTACACCTTC
TRBJ1-1 | TRBV6-2/TRBV6-3 | NA | NA | CATRQLPNTEAFF | TGTGCCACCAGGCAGCTCCCGAACACTGAAGCTTTCTTT
TRBJ1-2 | TRBV5-6 | NA | many | CASSRTSDLVYGYTF | TGTGCCAGCAGCCGTACTAGTGACCTAGTCTATGGCTACACCTTC
TRBJ1-5 | TRBV15 | NA | many | CATSSGQPGQPQHF | TGTGCCACCAGCTCAGGACAGCCCGGTCAGCCCCAGCATTTT
TRBJ2-3 | TRBV18 | NA | many | CASSPARWISTDTQYF | TGTGCCAGCTCACCAGCTAGGTGGATCTCAACAGATACGCAGTATTTT
TRBJ1-5 | TRBV20-1 | NA | many | CSARGDFTQPQHF | TGCAGTGCTAGAGGAGACTTCACGCAGCCCCAGCATTTT
TRBJ2-1 | TRBV4-3 | NA | many | CASSHSGITNEQFF | TGCGCCAGCAGCCATTCGGGCATCACCAATGAGCAGTTCTTC
TRBJ2-5 | TRBV20-1 | NA | many | CSARQSGETQYF | TGCAGTGCTAGACAGAGCGGAGAGACCCAGTACTTC
TRBJ1-2 | TRBV6-1 | NA | many | CASSPSNYGYTF | TGTGCCAGCAGTCCTTCTAACTATGGCTACACCTTC
TRBJ2-7 | TRBV9 | TRBD2 | many | CASSPGGASGGLYEQYF | TGTGCCAGCAGCCCGGGGGGAGCTAGCGGGGGCCTCTACGAGCAGTACTTC
TRBJ2-3 | TRBV28 | NA | few | CASSFGRSTDTKYF | TGTGCCAGCAGCTTTGGCAGGAGCACAGATACGAAGTATTTT
TRBJ2-5 | TRBV5-6 | NA | many | CASSFLRDYQETQYF | TGTGCCAGCAGCTTTTTGCGGGATTACCAAGAGACCCAGTACTTC
TRBJ2-1 | TRBV7-9 | NA | many | CASSPSFRGYEQFF | TGTGCCAGCAGCCCCTCTTTCAGGGGCTATGAGCAGTTCTTC
TRBJ1-6 | TRBV10-3 | NA | few | CASRETYNSPLHF | TGTGCCAGCAGGGAGACCTATAATTCACCCCTCCACTTT
TRBJ2-7 | TRBV10-3 | NA | few | CASMIVQSPAYEQYF | TGTGCCAGCATGATAGTACAGTCGCCCGCCTACGAGCAGTACTTC
TRBJ2-5 | TRBV5-1 | NA | many | CASSFGSGVQETQYF | TGCGCCAGCAGCTTTGGGAGCGGTGTCCAAGAGACCCAGTACTTC
TRBJ2-1 | TRBV5-1 | TRBD2 | many | CASSLTSGDYNEQFF | TGCGCCAGCAGCTTGACTAGCGGGGACTACAATGAGCAGTTCTTC
TRBJ2-5 | TRBV14 | NA | many | CASSPQGRGAQYF | TGTGCCAGCAGCCCTCAGGGTAGGGGGGCCCAGTACTTC
TRBJ2-5 | TRBV6-1 | NA | many | CASSSLRVSQETQYF | TGTGCCAGCAGCTCATTAAGGGTTTCCCAAGAGACCCAGTACTTC
TRBJ2-7 | TRBV20-1 | NA | few | CSASPMQGISYEQYF | TGCAGTGCTTCACCTATGCAGGGAATCTCCTACGAGCAGTACTTC
TRBJ1-1 | TRBV4-1 | NA | many | CASSFGPGDTEAFF | TGCGCCAGCAGCTTCGGACCCGGGGACACTGAAGCTTTCTTT
TRBJ1-2 | TRBV6-1 | NA | few | CASSSREYYGYTF | TGTGCCAGCTCCAGCAGGGAGTATTATGGCTACACCTTC
TRBJ1-3 | TRBV4-1 | NA | many | CASSQEQPAYSGNTIYF | TGCGCCAGCAGCCAAGAACAGCCAGCTTACTCTGGAAACACCATATATTTT
TRBJ2-1 | TRBV12-3/TRBV12-4 | NA | many | CASSSPGKLNEQFF | TGTGCCAGCAGTTCACCAGGGAAACTGAATGAGCAGTTCTTC
TRBJ1-5 | TRBV16 | NA | many | CASSPGVSNQPQHF | TGTGCCAGCAGCCCCGGCGTTAGCAATCAGCCCCAGCATTTT
TRBJ2-3 | TRBV19 | NA | many | CASSSGGTYSDTQYF | TGTGCCAGTAGTTCAGGCGGGACATATTCAGATACGCAGTATTTT
TRBJ1-2 | TRBV18 | NA | many | CASSARGGYTF | TGTGCCAGCTCAGCGCGAGGTGGCTACACCTTC
TRBJ2-5 | TRBV2 | TRBD2 | many | CASSEWRETYF | TGTGCCAGCAGTGAGTGGCGGGAGACTTACTTC
TRBJ1-2 | TRBV19 | TRBD1 | many | CASSNRSGGGRGYTF | TGTGCCAGTAGTAACCGGTCAGGGGGCGGACGAGGCTACACCTTC
TRBJ1-2 | TRBV12-3/TRBV12-4 | TRBD1 | few | CASSLTTGADYGYTF | TGTGCCAGCAGCCTCACGACAGGGGCAGACTATGGCTACACCTTC
TRBJ1-5 | TRBV18 | NA | many | CASSPQGWDQPQHF | TGTGCCAGCTCACCACAGGGGTGGGATCAGCCCCAGCATTTT
TRBJ2-1 | TRBV20-1 | NA | many | CSIPGGGNYNEQFF | TGCAGTATCCCCGGTGGCGGGAACTACAATGAGCAGTTCTTC
TRBJ2-2 | TRBV9 | NA | many | CASSVARDGTGELFF | TGTGCCAGCAGCGTAGCGAGGGACGGCACCGGGGAGCTGTTTTTT